A single sample gave rise to the 21 T cell receptor beta chains below, sequenced in a study of CD8+ T cells in alopecia areata. In each case, RNA was isolated and then reverse transcribed into cDNA as the sequencing template. The assay was immunoSEQ multiplex PCR, and TCRdb's table has in-frame clones only and misses some. The data show some 130,000 clones, about half seen once. Treatment specified: oral pan-JAK inhibitor, 5-10 mg twice daily. Source: CD4+ T cells sorted from blood, taken at week 4, from a patient treated with tofacitinib. The source is a human donor with alopecia areata.

This clone was seen a few times. The rearrangement joins TRBV29-1 to TRBJ2-7; a possible D gene is TRBD2 (8 bases). Per germline, CDR1 SQVTM and CDR2 ANQGSEA. The CDR3 contains 14 residues. Trimming pared 6 bases from V and 7 bases from J, leaving 22 bases between. CDR3 sequence: CSVAPGRGPGEQYF. CDR3 coding DNA: TGCAGCGTAGCCCCCGGGAGGGGGCCAGGGGAGCAGTACTTC.

The rearrangement joins TRBV6-1 to TRBJ2-6, with D uncertain. Trimming shortened V by 6 bases and J by 2 bases, and 8 bases separated the two germline ends. The CDR3 runs to 14 residues. CDR1 is MNHNS, CDR2 SASEGT, per germline. CDR3 region: CASSAAPGANVLTF. CDR3 DNA sequence: TGTGCCAGCAGCGCGGCCCCTGGGGCCAACGTCCTGACTTTC.

This sequence joins TRBV6-5 and TRBJ2-7; TRBD1 agrees at 8 bases. This CDR3 is built from 14 residues. Trimming removed 4 bases from V and 3 bases from J; junction bases left unmatched: 5. Per germline, CDR1 MNHEY and CDR2 SVGAGI. The CDR3 sequence: CASSSDRVIYEQYF. CDR3 sequence (DNA): TGTGCCAGCAGTTCGGACAGGGTCATCTACGAGCAGTACTTC.

The chain recombines TRBV30 with TRBJ1-1; a weak D match, TRBD1 (5 bases). V dropped 0 bases and J dropped 8 bases, with 10 bases sitting between them. Germline CDR1 is GTSNPN and CDR2 is SVGIG (reference sequence). The CDR3 extends over 12 amino acids. CDR3 nucleotide sequence: TGTGCCTGGAGTGTCAGGGCAGGGGAAGCTTTCTTT. Amino acids: CAWSVRAGEAFF.

The chain couples TRBV28 to TRBJ1-5; TRBD1 matches at 7 bases. This CDR3 spans 15 amino acids. The germline gives CDR1 MDHEN, CDR2 SYDVKM. J gave up 2 bases and V 3 bases, and 4 bases lay outside the gene matches. CDR3: CASSFTGARNQPQHF. The CDR3 DNA reads as TGTGCCAGCAGTTTTACAGGGGCCCGCAATCAGCCCCAGCATTTT.

The chain combines TRBV5-1 with TRBJ1-3; no firm D call. V shed 4 bases and J shed 0 bases, with 11 bases lying between them. The CDR3 spans 15 residues. Germline CDR1 reads SGHRS; CDR2 reads YFSETQ. The CDR3 DNA is TGCGCCAGCAGCCCGTTGAGCCCCTCTGGAAACACCATATATTTT. It translates to CASSPLSPSGNTIYF.

V usage is TRBV5-1 and J usage is TRBJ2-7; D perhaps matches TRBD1 (6 bases). The germline V gene encodes CDR1 SGHRS and CDR2 YFSETQ. V was pared by 4 bases and J by 5 bases, with 13 bases between. This CDR3 has 13 amino acids. CDR3 nucleotide sequence: TGCGCCAGCAGCCCCCCCTCAGGGGACGAGCAGTACTTC. It is translated as CASSPPSGDEQYF.

This chain joins TRBV29-1 and TRBJ2-1; 9 bases agree with TRBD1. Germline V CDR1 and CDR2: SQVTM, ANQGSEA. V shed 8 bases, J shed 10 bases, and the junction held 9 bases outside the gene matches. The CDR3 is made up of 12 amino acids. The CDR3 region has the DNA TGCAGCCTTACCACAGGGGGCCACGAGCAGTTCTTC. Translating gives CSLTTGGHEQFF.

V is TRBV5-1 and J is TRBJ2-2, with 12 bases fitting TRBD1. The CDR3 is made up of 16 amino acids. Germline V gene data show CDR1 as SGHRS and CDR2 as YFSETQ. J lost 4 bases, V lost 3 bases, and 4 bases had no gene match. CDR3 loop: CASSSRDRGLTGELFF. CDR3 DNA sequence: TGCGCCAGCAGCTCCCGGGACAGGGGGCTCACCGGGGAGCTGTTTTTT.

This chain connects TRBV4-1 to TRBJ2-3; perhaps TRBD1 as D (5 bases). Trimming removed 3 bases at V and 3 bases at J, with 16 bases between. In germline, CDR1 is MGHRA, CDR2 YSYEKL. This CDR3 spans 16 amino acids. The CDR3 sequence is CASSHHGQGGTDTQYF. CDR3 nucleotides: TGCGCCAGCAGCCATCATGGGCAGGGTGGAACAGATACGCAGTATTTT.

This chain joins TRBV7-3 and TRBJ2-2; D ambiguous. From germline, CDR1 is SGHTA and CDR2 FQGTGA. The CDR3 loop spans 14 amino acids. V was clipped by 5 bases and J by 3 bases, with 10 bases between them. The CDR3 DNA reads TGTGCCAGCAGCCCTGGAGACTACACCGGGGAGCTGTTTTTT. Amino acid sequence: CASSPGDYTGELFF.

A few counts support this clone. The chain has TRBV29-1 and TRBJ1-2, with D uncertain. CDR3 length equals 12 residues. The ends were cut back, 0 bases at V and 6 bases at J, with 8 bases in the middle. Germline V gene sequence: CDR1 SQVTM, CDR2 ANQGSEA. The DNA of the CDR3 is TGCAGCGTTGAAGAAACCCCCGATGGCTACACCTTC. Translating it yields CSVEETPDGYTF.

This clone has just a few counts. The chain couples TRBV5-6 to TRBJ2-5; perhaps TRBD1 as D (6 bases). V lost 2 bases and J 2 bases, leaving 10 bases between the germline ends. The CDR3 contains 14 residues. Germline V CDR1 and CDR2: SGHDT, YYEEEE. For the CDR3, the DNA is TGTGCCAGCAGCTTAAAGGGACAACAAGAGACCCAGTACTTC. It translates to CASSLKGQQETQYF.

This chain links TRBV6-6 with TRBJ2-7; maybe TRBD1 (5 bases). The CDR3 runs to 15 residues. Germline-derived CDR1 and CDR2 are MNHNY and SVGAGI (reference sequence). Between the trimmed V and J ends, which lost 4 bases and 2 bases, there was a span of 15 bases. The chain's CDR3 is CASSSPSTATYEQYF. CDR3 bases: TGTGCCAGCAGTTCGCCCTCGACAGCTACCTACGAGCAGTACTTC.

This clone appeared a few times. The chain uses TRBV29-1 and TRBJ1-1; D is possibly TRBD1 (6 bases). This CDR3 has 10 residues. CDR1 and CDR2 from the germline V gene are SQVTM and ANQGSEA. Trimming stripped 7 bases from V and 10 bases from J, with 13 bases between. The CDR3 DNA reads TGCAGCGCCGGGGACATGGGAGCTTTCTTT. It translates to CSAGDMGAFF.

This clone appeared once. The chain uses TRBV29-1 and TRBJ1-3; D is perhaps TRBD1 (6 bases). V dropped 8 bases and J dropped 3 bases, with 17 bases sitting between them. The germline gives CDR1 SQVTM, CDR2 ANQGSEA. The CDR3 sequence is 14 residues long. CDR3 in DNA: TGCAGCTGCTTGACGGGGGCGCGTGGAAACACCATATATTTT. The encoded protein is CSCLTGARGNTIYF.

Only a few counts were recorded for this clone. This chain uses TRBV30 with TRBJ2-3; D is undetermined. V lost 4 bases and J lost 3, with 5 bases in between. Germline assignment: CDR1 GTSNPN and CDR2 SVGIG (reference sequence). CDR3 length: 11 residues. This CDR3 is CAWKITDTQYF. The CDR3 nucleotides read TGTGCCTGGAAAATAACAGATACGCAGTATTTT. Drawing the rest from reference TRBV30 and TRBJ2-3, the complete variable domain is SQTIHQWPATLVQPVGSPLSLECTVEGTSNPNLYWYRQAAGRGLQLLFYSVGIGQISSEVPQNLSASRPQDRQFILSSKKLLLSDSGFYLCAWKITDTQYFGPGTRLTVL.

The J gene is TRBJ2-3, the V gene TRBV5-1; 13 bases are shared with TRBD2. Germline V lookup: CDR1 SGHRS, CDR2 YFSETQ. CDR3 length: 16 residues. J lost 4 bases, V lost 4 bases, and 6 bases had no gene match. The CDR3 DNA reads TGCGCCAGCAGCCTTCAAGGACTAGCGGGAGCAGATACGCAGTATTTT. This translates into CASSLQGLAGADTQYF. The complete variable domain, with remaining parts taken from reference TRBV5-1 and TRBJ2-3, reads KAGVTQTPRYLIKTRGQQVTLSCSPISGHRSVSWYQQTPGQGLQFLFEYFSETQRNKGNFPGRFSGRQFSNSRSEMNVSTLELGDSALYLCASSLQGLAGADTQYFGPGTRLTVL.

The chain links TRBV2 to TRBJ2-3; D not certain. Germline loops: CDR1 SNHLY, CDR2 FYNNEI. The CDR3 loop spans 15 amino acids. V gave up 5 bases and J gave up 0 bases, with 12 bases separating them. This CDR3 reads CASSQGSSSTDTQYF. CDR3 nucleotide sequence: TGTGCCAGCAGTCAAGGAAGTTCTAGCACAGATACGCAGTATTTT.

A few counts support this clone. V gene TRBV29-1 combines with J gene TRBJ2-7; TRBD2 matches at 7 bases. The CDR3 has 14 amino acids. From germline, CDR1 is SQVTM and CDR2 ANQGSEA. J gave up 6 bases and V 4 bases, and 12 bases lay outside the gene matches. The CDR3 nucleotides are TGCAGCGTTGGGTCCAAAAAGCGGGAAGGCGAGCAGTACTTC. Its protein product is CSVGSKKREGEQYF.

The chain recombines TRBV30 with TRBJ1-1; 8 positions agree with TRBD1. Germline V gene sequence: CDR1 GTSNPN, CDR2 SVGIG (reference sequence). The CDR3 is 14 amino acids. The J segment lost 6 bases and the V segment lost 0 bases, leaving 6 bases of the junction unmatched. The DNA for the CDR3 is TGTGCCTGGAGTGTACAGGGGGGGGACTCTGAAGCTTTCTTT. Translating gives CAWSVQGGDSEAFF.